Listed below are T cell receptor beta chains from one sample, sequenced in a study of OX40 agonist ivuxolimab in advanced cancers. The repertoire was sequenced with immunoSEQ multiplex PCR; TCRdb's copy has only in-frame clones and lacks some. The data contain around 70,000 clones, approximately 82% of them seen just once; the ten biggest clones take up 0.9% to 1.4%. The material sequenced was CD4+ or CD8+ T cells sorted from blood, taken in a trial of the OX40 agonist ivuxolimab. These receptors were taken from an adult with an advanced solid tumor such as melanoma, head and neck, liver or kidney cancer. Both conserved end residues are part of each CDR3. Each record gives: J gene, V gene, CDR3 length, CDR3 protein.

j_gene: TRBJ2-7
v_gene: TRBV7-9
len: 16
CDR3aa: CASNNDPGQGLSEQYF

j_gene: TRBJ1-6
v_gene: TRBV7-9
len: 11
CDR3aa: CASSPQWSLHF

j_gene: TRBJ2-7
v_gene: TRBV21-1
len: 16
CDR3aa: CASSKTRRGASYEQYF

j_gene: TRBJ1-1
v_gene: TRBV6-1
len: 14
CDR3aa: CASSEWRGRTEAFF

j_gene: TRBJ2-1
v_gene: TRBV2
len: 14
CDR3aa: CASTWGGSYNEQFF

j_gene: TRBJ1-2
v_gene: TRBV6-6
len: 12
CDR3aa: CASSNSDGLVTF

j_gene: TRBJ2-1
v_gene: TRBV7-6
len: 16
CDR3aa: CASSLGTGGSYNEQFF

j_gene: TRBJ2-2
v_gene: TRBV6-5
len: 14
CDR3aa: CASSYAGNGGELFF

j_gene: TRBJ2-1
v_gene: TRBV7-2
len: 15
CDR3aa: CASSLGHPSYNEQFF

j_gene: TRBJ2-1
v_gene: TRBV18
len: 15
CDR3aa: CASSPRAGGNNEQFF

j_gene: TRBJ2-2
v_gene: TRBV2
len: 14
CDR3aa: CASGRDRGTGELFF

j_gene: TRBJ2-7
v_gene: TRBV7-2
len: 14
CDR3aa: CASRNRASSYEQYF

j_gene: TRBJ2-3
v_gene: TRBV6-5
len: 13
CDR3aa: CASSRTGEDTQYF

j_gene: TRBJ2-2
v_gene: TRBV10-3
len: 15
CDR3aa: CASKGQGGHTGELFF

j_gene: TRBJ2-3
v_gene: TRBV6-5
len: 16
CDR3aa: CASSYLSGVSTDTQYF

j_gene: TRBJ1-6
v_gene: TRBV4-3
len: 16
CDR3aa: CASSQALRVPNSPLHF